The 7 T cell receptor beta chains reported below all come from one sample, sequenced in a study of PD-L1 blockade in urothelial cancer. Some clones are missing from TCRdb's copy, which holds only in-frame ones; the method was immunoSEQ multiplex PCR. The sample lists about 52,000 clones; roughly 80% were seen once. Time point reported: pretreatment peripheral blood. The sequencing here drew on PBMCs, taken around atezolizumab (anti-PD-L1) treatment. The receptors come from a man between 70 and 80 years old with urothelial cancer.

The CDR3 loop is CSVEDTDRGEQYF. The CDR3 region has the DNA TGCAGCGTTGAAGACACGGACAGGGGCGAGCAGTACTTC. The V and J genes are TRBV29-1 and TRBJ2-7; 9 bases fit TRBD1. The V and J ends lost 0 bases and 6 bases, in that order; junction bases with no gene match: 3. The length of the CDR3 is 13 residues. Germline V gives CDR1 SQVTM, CDR2 ANQGSEA.

The rearrangement links TRBV28 to TRBJ2-7; D is perhaps TRBD1 (7 bases). Trimming cost V 6 bases and J 0 bases, with 21 bases left between them. CDR1 and CDR2 from the germline V gene are MDHEN and SYDVKM. The CDR3 runs to 17 residues. Written as DNA, the CDR3 is TGTGCCAGCAGCCGGAATCAGGGGCAGGGGGGCTCCTACGAGCAGTACTTC. This gives the protein CASSRNQGQGGSYEQYF.

The rearrangement joins TRBV9 to TRBJ2-5; TRBD2 matches 16 bases. The CDR3 has 19 residues. V lost 4 bases and J lost 5; bases outside the gene matches: 14. From germline, CDR1 is SGDLS and CDR2 YYNGEE. The CDR3 is CASSPGTSGGAGVRETQYF. In DNA, the CDR3 is TGTGCCAGCAGCCCGGGGACTAGCGGGGGGGCCGGGGTGAGGGAGACCCAGTACTTC.

The chain has TRBV2 and TRBJ2-3; 7 bases are a match to TRBD1. From germline, CDR1 is SNHLY and CDR2 FYNNEI. There are 15 residues in the CDR3. V was clipped by 7 bases and J by 3 bases; unmatched bases: 10. CDR3 nucleotide sequence: TGTGCCAGCATTACCCGACAGGGTCAGACAGATACGCAGTATTTT. It translates to CASITRQGQTDTQYF.

In DNA, the CDR3 is TGCGCCAGCAGGTCAGGGACAGGGCTTCTCAATGAGCAGTTCTTC. This sequence encodes CASRSGTGLLNEQFF. The chain joins TRBV10-1 to TRBJ2-1, with 9 bases identical to TRBD1. This CDR3 region has 15 residues. Germline CDR1 reads WNHNN; CDR2 reads SYGVQD (reference sequence). V lost 6 bases, J lost 6 bases, and 9 bases stayed unmatched.

V gene TRBV18 combines with J gene TRBJ1-6; D perhaps matches TRBD1 (5 bases). Trimming left V 3 bases short and J 6 bases short, with 12 bases between. This CDR3 spans 15 amino acids. Germline CDR1 and CDR2: KGHSH and LQKENI. Here the CDR3 reads CASSPGGRGNSPLHF. For the CDR3, the DNA is TGTGCCAGCTCACCGGGCGGGAGGGGTAATTCACCCCTCCACTTT. Complete variable domain (other parts from reference TRBV18 and TRBJ1-6): NAGVMQNPRHLVRRRGQEARLRCSPMKGHSHVYWYRQLPEEGLKFMVYLQKENIIDESGMPKERFSAEFPKEGPSILRIQQVVRGDSAAYFCASSPGGRGNSPLHFGNGTRLTVT.

The J gene is TRBJ2-3, the V gene TRBV18, with 10 bases aligning to TRBD2. V gave up 2 bases and J gave up 5 bases; unmatched junction bases: 7. Germline V gene sequence: CDR1 KGHSH, CDR2 LQKENI. The CDR3 is made up of 16 amino acids. The CDR3: CASSPLAGGLRDTQYF. For the CDR3, the DNA is TGTGCCAGCTCACCATTAGCGGGGGGCCTGCGAGATACGCAGTATTTT.